Here is one T cell receptor (beta chain) with its context. The data were obtained in a study of Graves' ophthalmopathy and Graves' hyperthyroidism. If patients had other autoimmune diseases, uncontrolled infections, pregnancy or lactation, they were excluded. Clinicians made diagnoses from clinical symptoms, serum thyroxine, TRAb, thyroid ultrasound and orbital computed tomography. Amplified TCR beta CDR3 regions were obtained using RNA transcripts as template. Second-round multiplex PCR followed a first-round RT-PCR using HTBI primers. TCRdb re-derived calls from the multiplex PCR reads in MiXCR, one entry per CDR3 protein. The sample holds around 660,000 distinct CDR3 sequences; about 40% are singletons and the top ten take more than 3%. CDR3 size: 13 residues. V was trimmed by 6 bases and J by 7 bases, leaving 13 bases between them. Per the germline V gene, CDR1 is LNHDA and CDR2 is SQIVND (reference sequence).

The sequence was collected from an adult man with Graves' ophthalmopathy. Sequences were obtained from peripheral blood. This sequence joins TRBV19 and TRBJ1-5; the D is unclear. CDR3 sequence (DNA): TGTGCCAGTAGGACTCGGTTGGGACAGCCCCAGCATTTT. Translation: CASRTRLGQPQHF.